This T cell receptor (beta chain) was recovered during a study of spatial heterogeneity in lung cancer. This clonotype showed up many times. This beta chain is an unintended read in a library built for alpha chains; its size means little. Per germline, CDR1 MNHEY and CDR2 SVGEGT. V gave up 2 bases and J gave up 0 bases, with 10 bases separating them. The CDR3 runs 15 residues. Regarding time point: sample taken at primary tumor resection. In each case, whole RNA from tumor, nontumor lung or frozen PBMC was sequenced unsorted. TCRdb redid the calling of the 5' RACE reads with MiXCR, one entry per CDR3 protein. The sample includes around 13,000 distinct CDR3 sequences, roughly 5% seen only once; the top ten take about 38%.

The clonotype originates from a human donor with early-stage non-small cell lung cancer. Sequenced material: lung tumor tissue, taken at surgery. The chain combines TRBV6-2 or TRBV6-3 with TRBJ1-1, with D unclear. The CDR3 protein is CASSYSQRLNTEAFF. CDR3 DNA sequence: TGTGCCAGCAGTTACAGTCAGAGATTGAACACTGAAGCTTTCTTT.